This passage covers 26 T cell receptor beta chains from one sample sequenced in a study of technical replicates of blood from a handful of donors. Produced via immunoSEQ multiplex PCR; TCRdb's table is partial and in-frame only. The sample carries 72,000 or so clones, 92% recorded once. The sequencing input was T cells isolated from PBMCs. The receptors originated from a human donor in good health.

This chain connects TRBV19 to TRBJ2-1; D might be TRBD2 (6 bases). CDR3 size: 14 residues. Looked up from germline, CDR1 is LNHDA and CDR2 is SQIVND (reference sequence). V lost 7 bases and J lost 9, with 19 bases in between. The CDR3 DNA follows: TGTGCCAGTAACCTAGCGTCCGCTGGGGGTGAGCAGTTCTTC. It codes for CASNLASAGGEQFF. The full variable domain, its missing parts supplied by reference TRBV19 and TRBJ2-1, is DGGITQSPKYLFRKEGQNVTLSCEQNLNHDAMYWYRQDPGQGLRLIYYSQIVNDFQKGDIAEGYSVSREKKESFPLTVTSAQKNPTAFYLCASNLASAGGEQFFGPGTRLTVL.

The genes are TRBV6-4 and TRBJ2-3; possible D gene TRBD2, 6 bases. The CDR3 is 16 amino acids. V gave up 3 bases and J gave up 0 bases, with 13 bases separating them. Germline V gene lookup returns CDR1 MRHNA and CDR2 SNTAGT. As DNA, the CDR3 is TGTGCCAGCAGTGATATACTAGCAGCTAGCACAGATACGCAGTATTTT. Translated: CASSDILAASTDTQYF.

The rearrangement joins TRBV6-6 to TRBJ2-5; no firm D call. The CDR3 is 14 residues long. V lost 3 bases and J 2 bases, leaving 10 bases between the germline ends. CDR1 is MNHNY, CDR2 SVGAGI, per germline (reference sequence). In DNA form, the CDR3 reads TGTGCCAGCAGTTATGGCGGAAGTCAAGAGACCCAGTACTTC. Its translation: CASSYGGSQETQYF.

V and J are TRBV4-1 and TRBJ1-4, with 9 nucleotides matching TRBD1. Germline CDR1 reads MGHRA; CDR2 reads YSYEKL. J was trimmed by 4 bases and V by 0 bases; bases with no gene match: 6. This CDR3 has 17 amino acids. CDR3 coding DNA: TGCGCCAGCAGCCAAGACCGGGACAGGGATTATAATGAAAAACTGTTTTTT. Protein product: CASSQDRDRDYNEKLFF.

This clone has a single count. This chain connects TRBV2 to TRBJ2-7; 7 bases agree with TRBD2. Germline V gives CDR1 SNHLY, CDR2 FYNNEI. There are 12 residues in the CDR3. J was trimmed by 6 bases and V by 6 bases; bases with no gene match: 5. CDR3 region: CASRAGPSEQYF. The CDR3, as DNA: TGTGCCAGCAGAGCGGGACCGAGCGAGCAGTACTTC.

The genes are TRBV5-4 and TRBJ1-1; a weak D match, TRBD1 (5 bases). The CDR3 covers 16 residues. CDR1 is SGHNT and CDR2 is YYREEE in the germline V gene (reference sequence). Trimming removed 4 bases at V and 1 base at J, with 17 bases between. The CDR3 DNA sequence: TGTGCCAGCAGCCTAATCGCAGGGCTGGGGAACACTGAAGCTTTCTTT. It encodes CASSLIAGLGNTEAFF.

The chain couples TRBV5-6 to TRBJ1-2, with D tentatively TRBD1 (5 bases). Per the germline V gene, CDR1 is SGHDT and CDR2 is YYEEEE. V was pared by 0 bases and J by 2 bases, with 14 bases between. The CDR3 spans 16 residues. The CDR3 nucleotides read TGTGCCAGCAGCTTGGACCGGGACTTCAGGAACTATGGCTACACCTTC. Encoded protein: CASSLDRDFRNYGYTF.

The chain couples TRBV6-5 to TRBJ2-7; weak D call: TRBD2 (7 bases). V gave up 7 bases and J gave up 1 base, with 14 bases separating them. Germline V gene data show CDR1 as MNHEY and CDR2 as SVGAGI. There are 14 residues in the CDR3. CDR3 residues: CASTGGADSYEQYF. The CDR3, as DNA: TGTGCCAGCACTGGGGGGGCGGATTCCTACGAGCAGTACTTC.

The chain couples TRBV13 to TRBJ2-7; 9 positions agree with TRBD2. Germline-derived CDR1 and CDR2 are PRHDT and FYEKMQ (reference sequence). CDR3 length: 15 amino acids. V dropped 4 bases and J dropped 5; count of bases not matched to a gene: 9. The CDR3 is CASSSGAGGGNEQYF. Written as DNA, the CDR3 is TGTGCCAGCAGCTCCGGAGCGGGAGGAGGCAACGAGCAGTACTTC.

This clone was recorded a few times. CDR3 loop: CSGGQMNTEAFF. DNA for the CDR3: TGCAGCGGGGGACAGATGAACACTGAAGCTTTCTTT. The chain employs TRBV29-1 and TRBJ1-1, with TRBD1 matching over 7 bases. From germline, CDR1 is SQVTM and CDR2 ANQGSEA. CDR3 length: 12 amino acids. V lost 7 bases and J lost 0; bases outside the gene matches: 2.

The rearrangement joins TRBV10-1 to TRBJ1-1, with D perhaps TRBD1 (6 bases). Trimming stripped 2 bases from V and 6 bases from J, with 19 bases between. The CDR3 is 16 residues long. Germline V gives CDR1 WNHNN, CDR2 SYGVQD (reference sequence). The CDR3 DNA sequence: TGCGCCAGCAGTGAGATCAGGGGCCGGGGTTCGGCTGAAGCTTTCTTT. It is translated as CASSEIRGRGSAEAFF.

This sequence joins TRBV21-1 and TRBJ2-1; the table's D call of TRBD2 was not tested on the DNA. TRBV21-1 is annotated as a pseudogene. This CDR3 contains 16 residues. CDR3 amino acids: CASSNRGLAGSNEQFF. The CDR3 DNA sequence: TGTGCCAGCAGCAACAGGGGACTAGCGGGAAGCAATGAGCAGTTCTTC.

This clone has a single count. The chain employs TRBV29-1 and TRBJ2-7, with 7 bases aligning to TRBD2. With V trimmed by 7 bases and J by 2 bases, 5 bases remained unmatched. From germline, CDR1 is SQVTM and CDR2 ANQGSEA. The CDR3 runs 12 residues. CDR3 loop: CSGLAATYEQYF. CDR3 in DNA: TGCAGCGGGCTAGCGGCGACCTACGAGCAGTACTTC.

This clone was picked up one time. This rearrangement joins TRBV9 to TRBJ2-2; 7 bases align to TRBD1. The V gene's germline CDR1 is SGDLS and CDR2 YYNGEE. The trim removed 5 bases at V and 3 bases at J, leaving 16 bases unmatched. The CDR3 consists of 18 residues. The CDR3 is CASSLSTGAWTDTGELFF. CDR3 DNA: TGTGCCAGCAGTTTGAGTACAGGGGCGTGGACGGACACCGGGGAGCTGTTTTTT. Combining the CDR3 with reference TRBV9 and TRBJ2-2 gives the whole variable domain DSGVTQTPKHLITATGQRVTLRCSPRSGDLSVYWYQQSLDQGLQFLIQYYNGEERAKGNILERFSAQQFPDLHSELNLSSLELGDSALYFCASSLSTGAWTDTGELFFGEGSRLTVL.

This clone was recorded only once. This sequence joins TRBV7-9 and TRBJ1-4, with a possible D match to TRBD1 (5 bases). The germline V gene has CDR1 SEHNR and CDR2 FQNEAQ (reference sequence). Trimming took off 1 base at V and 5 bases at J, with 8 bases between the two ends. The CDR3 totals 14 residues. For the CDR3, the DNA is TGTGCCAGCAGCTTAGGACAGTCGAATGAAAAACTGTTTTTT. Translation gives CASSLGQSNEKLFF. Full variable domain (missing parts from reference TRBV7-9 and TRBJ1-4): DTGVSQNPRHKITKRGQNVTFRCDPISEHNRLYWYRQTLGQGPEFLTYFQNEAQLEKSRLLSDRFSAERPKGSFSTLEIQRTEQGDSAMYLCASSLGQSNEKLFFGSGTQLSVL.

This clone was recorded only once. The rearrangement joins TRBV18 to TRBJ1-3; no firm D call. Trimming left V 5 bases short and J 0 bases short, with 11 bases between. Germline values: CDR1 KGHSH, CDR2 LQKENI. This CDR3 spans 15 amino acids. For the CDR3, the DNA is TGTGCCAGCTCAACAGAGGGAACCTCTGGAAACACCATATATTTT. Its protein is CASSTEGTSGNTIYF.

The chain combines TRBV7-2 with TRBJ2-7; D possibly corresponds to TRBD1 (6 bases). There are 15 residues in the CDR3. Trimming cost V 5 bases and J 4 bases, with 18 bases left between them. Germline V gene lookup returns CDR1 SGHTA and CDR2 FQGNSA. CDR3 nucleotides: TGTGCCAGCAGCACGGGACACACTCAGGGGTACGAGCAGTACTTC. It codes for CASSTGHTQGYEQYF.

The table lists this clone with a count of one. The J gene is TRBJ1-5, the V gene TRBV2; no definite D call. CDR1 and CDR2 from the germline V gene are SNHLY and FYNNEI. Trimming removed 2 bases from V and 6 bases from J, with 11 bases in between. This CDR3 has 14 residues. The CDR3 nucleotides are TGTGCCAGCAGTGAAATGGGCCGCGCTCAGCCCCAGCATTTT. Translating gives CASSEMGRAQPQHF.

The chain recombines TRBV9 with TRBJ2-7; 7 bases fit TRBD2. This CDR3 spans 15 amino acids. V shed 4 bases, J shed 2 bases, and the junction held 9 bases outside the gene matches. Germline V gene data show CDR1 as SGDLS and CDR2 as YYNGEE. In DNA, the CDR3 is TGTGCCAGCAGCCCTTCTAGCGGAGGTGCCTACGAGCAGTACTTC. This translates into CASSPSSGGAYEQYF.

The genes are TRBV18 and TRBJ2-2; unclear D gene. V lost 1 base to trimming and J lost 1 base, with 10 bases between them. CDR1 is KGHSH and CDR2 is LQKENI in the germline V gene. This CDR3 has 16 residues. CDR3 in amino acids: CASSPQTMMNTGELFF. As DNA, the CDR3 is TGTGCCAGCTCACCACAGACAATGATGAACACCGGGGAGCTGTTTTTT.

This sequence joins TRBV10-3 and TRBJ2-7; 10 nucleotides agree with TRBD2. Germline V gene lookup returns CDR1 ENHRY and CDR2 SYGVKD. Trimming at V came to 0 bases and at J to 6 bases, leaving 5 bases not matched to a gene. CDR3 size: 15 residues. The CDR3 nucleotides read TGTGCCATCAGTGAGTCAGGGCTAGCGGGAGTCGAGCAGTACTTC. Amino acid sequence: CAISESGLAGVEQYF.

The table lists this clone with a count of one. The CDR3 sequence: CASSSGGSSGNTIYF. Written as DNA, the CDR3 is TGTGCCAGCAGCTCAGGGGGGAGCTCTGGAAACACCATATATTTT. This chain links TRBV9 with TRBJ1-3; 7 bases align to TRBD1. The V gene's germline CDR1 is SGDLS and CDR2 YYNGEE. The CDR3 extends over 15 amino acids. Losses at the gene ends were 4 bases for V and 0 bases for J; bases not matched to a gene: 4.

The chain recombines TRBV27 with TRBJ1-2; 9 bases align to TRBD1. This CDR3 is built from 13 residues. Germline V gene data show CDR1 as MNHEY and CDR2 as SMNVEV (reference sequence). The V and J ends lost 3 bases and 8 bases, in that order; junction bases with no gene match: 4. CDR3 nucleotide sequence: TGTGCCAGCAGTTTCGACAGGGGGAGCGGCTACACCTTC. Its protein is CASSFDRGSGYTF.

The chain links TRBV7-2 to TRBJ2-7, with a weak D call TRBD1 (6 bases). Trimming took 5 bases from V and 7 from J, leaving 15 bases between them. There are 13 residues in the CDR3. The germline CDR1 and CDR2 sequences are SGHTA and FQGNSA. CDR3 protein: CASSAGTPREQYF. The DNA for the CDR3 is TGTGCCAGCAGCGCCGGGACACCTCGGGAGCAGTACTTC.

The chain combines TRBV11-1 with TRBJ2-7; weak D call: TRBD2 (5 bases). Between the trimmed V and J ends, which lost 2 bases and 3 bases, there was a span of 17 bases. The V gene's germline CDR1 is SGHAT and CDR2 FQDESV (reference sequence). The CDR3 totals 16 residues. The CDR3 DNA sequence: TGTGCCAGCAGCTTACCCACCGGGATAGTTCACTACGAGCAGTACTTC. It encodes CASSLPTGIVHYEQYF.

The chain employs TRBV7-6 and TRBJ2-2, with 11 bases aligning to TRBD2. The CDR3 contains 16 residues. V lost 3 bases and J lost 3; bases outside the gene matches: 3. The germline V gene has CDR1 SGHVS and CDR2 FNYEAQ. The CDR3 DNA sequence: TGTGCCAGCAGCTTCACTAGCGGGAGCTACACCGGGGAGCTGTTTTTT. Protein product: CASSFTSGSYTGELFF.